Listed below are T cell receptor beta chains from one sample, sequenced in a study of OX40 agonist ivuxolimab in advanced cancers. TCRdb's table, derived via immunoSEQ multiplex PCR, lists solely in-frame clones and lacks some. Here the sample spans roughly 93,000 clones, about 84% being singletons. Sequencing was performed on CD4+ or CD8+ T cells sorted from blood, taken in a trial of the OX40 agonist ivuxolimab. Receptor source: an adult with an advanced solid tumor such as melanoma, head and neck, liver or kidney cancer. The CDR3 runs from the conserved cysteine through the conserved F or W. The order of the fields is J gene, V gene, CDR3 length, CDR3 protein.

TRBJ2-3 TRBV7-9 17 CASSYSPAGGRTDTQYF
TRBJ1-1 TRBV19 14 CASSIQGRNTEAFF
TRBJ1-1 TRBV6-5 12 CASSEQVTTAFF
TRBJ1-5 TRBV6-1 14 CASSEPGFNQPQHF
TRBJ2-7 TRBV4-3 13 CASSSDRGHEQYF
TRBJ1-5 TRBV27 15 CASSLSGMGNQPQHF
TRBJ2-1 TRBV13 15 CASSFPGPEVNEQFF
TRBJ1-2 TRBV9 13 CASSQTGFYGYTF
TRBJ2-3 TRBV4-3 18 CASSQDRWGTSHTDTQYF
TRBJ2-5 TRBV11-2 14 CASSLMVSEETQYF
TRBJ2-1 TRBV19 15 CASRVAGVGVNEQFF
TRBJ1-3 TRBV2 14 CASSGLSSGNTIYF
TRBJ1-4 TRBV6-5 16 CASSYSWGSGNEKLFF
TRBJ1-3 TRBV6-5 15 CASSRGTGVSNTIYF
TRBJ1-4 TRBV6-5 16 CASSFSSTGGTEKLFF
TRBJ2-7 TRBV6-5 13 CASSYSRGYEQYF
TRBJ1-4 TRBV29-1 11 CSVEAAGKLFF
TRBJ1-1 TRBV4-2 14 CASSQDRTNTEAFF
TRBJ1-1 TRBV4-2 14 CASSQSGALGEAFF
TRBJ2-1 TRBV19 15 CASSILRTGSNEQFF
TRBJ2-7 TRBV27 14 CASSRTGGSYEQYF
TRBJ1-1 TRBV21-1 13 CASSSRECTEAFF
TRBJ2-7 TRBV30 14 CAWSTGTTNYEQYF
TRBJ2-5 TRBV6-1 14 CASFTSGRQETQYF
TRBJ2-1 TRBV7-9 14 CASLWLAAPNEQFF
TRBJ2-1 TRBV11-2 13 CASRLGLHNEQFF
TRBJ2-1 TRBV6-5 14 CASSYLGAADEQFF
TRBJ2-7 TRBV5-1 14 CASSLIESSYEQYF
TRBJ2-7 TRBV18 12 CASSLQSPEQYF
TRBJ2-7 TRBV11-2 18 CASSLAPPDWRESYEQYF
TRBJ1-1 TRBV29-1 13 CSVVRQANTEAFF
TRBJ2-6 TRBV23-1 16 CASSQNRGAGANVLTF
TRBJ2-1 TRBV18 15 CASSPLAGGYNEQFF
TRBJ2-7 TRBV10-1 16 CASSEDSGTHSYEQYF
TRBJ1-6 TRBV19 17 CASSIDHWSTNNSPLHF
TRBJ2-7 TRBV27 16 CASSAGQGASFYEQYF
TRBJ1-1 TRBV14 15 CASSPYGTGTGVAFF
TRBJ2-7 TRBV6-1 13 CASRQTQTYEQYF
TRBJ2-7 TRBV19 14 CASSISRSSYEQYF
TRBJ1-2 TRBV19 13 CASSSTGWDGYTF
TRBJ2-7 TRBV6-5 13 CASRTGGKYEQYF
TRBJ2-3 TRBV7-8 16 CASSLEVFPPTDTQYF
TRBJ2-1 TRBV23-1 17 CASSPGTAVRGYNEQFF
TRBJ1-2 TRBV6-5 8 CAAGGYTF
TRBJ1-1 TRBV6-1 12 CASKQVGTEAFF
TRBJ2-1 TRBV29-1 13 CSVPDGSYNEQFF
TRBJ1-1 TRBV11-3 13 CASSTSGNTEAFF
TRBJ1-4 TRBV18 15 CASSYHKGANEKLFF
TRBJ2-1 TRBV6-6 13 CASRTGTYNEQFF
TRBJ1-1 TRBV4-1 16 CASSPAVDPGDTEAFF
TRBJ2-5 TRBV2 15 CASETSGRAGETQYF
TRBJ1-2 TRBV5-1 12 CASSGNMDGYTF
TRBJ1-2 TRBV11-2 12 CASRQVDYGYTF
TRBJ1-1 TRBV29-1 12 CSVERDNTEAFF